This TCR beta chain was captured by sequencing in a study of cytomegalovirus exposure and HLA in healthy donors. The germline CDR1 and CDR2 sequences are SEHNR and FQNEAQ (reference sequence). Trimming cost V 3 bases and J 2 bases; bases outside gene matches: 3. CDR3 size: 15 residues. The PCR contained 60 Vbeta and 13 Jbeta primers. This table comes from immunoSEQ multiplex PCR, and its TCRdb copy is limited to in-frame clones, with some not included. The sample lists fewer than 200,000 clones, around 75% occurring once. The sequenced material came from PBMCs. This clonotype was sampled from a young man in good health and CMV-seronegative. The rearrangement joins TRBV7-9 to TRBJ2-1; TRBD1 matches 8 bases. This chain's CDR3 is CASSFWTGPYNEQFF. In DNA form, the CDR3 reads TGTGCCAGCAGCTTCTGGACAGGGCCCTACAATGAGCAGTTCTTC.